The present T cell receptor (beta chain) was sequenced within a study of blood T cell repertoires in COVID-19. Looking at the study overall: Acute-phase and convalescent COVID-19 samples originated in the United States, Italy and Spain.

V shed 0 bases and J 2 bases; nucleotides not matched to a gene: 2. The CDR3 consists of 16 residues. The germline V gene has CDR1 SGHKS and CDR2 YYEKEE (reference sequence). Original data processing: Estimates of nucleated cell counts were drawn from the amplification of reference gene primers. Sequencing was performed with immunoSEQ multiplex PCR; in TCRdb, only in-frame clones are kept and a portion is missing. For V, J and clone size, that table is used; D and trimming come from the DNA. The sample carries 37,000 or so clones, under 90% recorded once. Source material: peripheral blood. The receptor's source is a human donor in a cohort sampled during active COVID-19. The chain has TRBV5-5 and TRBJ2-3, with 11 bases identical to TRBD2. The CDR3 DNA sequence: TGTGCCAGCAGCTTGGGACTAGCGGGATACACAGATACGCAGTATTTT. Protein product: CASSLGLAGYTDTQYF.